This T cell receptor (beta chain) was sequenced for a study of control samples from healthy donors and cancer patients. Generated by immunoSEQ multiplex PCR, the TCRdb table keeps only in-frame clones and is missing some. Of some 95,000 clones in the sample, more than 90% were seen once. Trimming took off 7 bases at V and 3 bases at J, with 12 bases between the two ends. Germline CDR1 MNHEY, CDR2 SVGAGI. This CDR3 contains 14 residues. This TCR was sampled from a human donor in good health. The donor label of this sample is uncertain. The chain employs TRBV6-5 and TRBJ2-2, with D uncertain. Sequenced sample: blood. CDR3 bases: TGTGCCAGCACGGGCCGCCCTGACACCGGGGAGCTGTTTTTT. Translation: CASTGRPDTGELFF.